The entry below describes one T cell receptor beta chain. In the authors' methods: Cell counts per sample came from amplifying reference gene primers. Method: immunoSEQ multiplex PCR; TCRdb's copy keeps in-frame clones and lacks some. That table furnishes V, J and clone size, whereas the DNA furnished D and trimming. The table has around 280,000 clones, around 91% seen once. V gave up 8 bases and J gave up 9 bases, with 20 bases separating them. Germline V gene sequence: CDR1 SNHLY, CDR2 FYNNEI. The length of the CDR3 is 14 residues. Assignments of participants to cohorts depended upon their own reported clinical history. The source of the sample is a study of blood T cell repertoires in COVID-19.

The chain carries TRBV2 and TRBJ2-1; the D gene is possibly TRBD2 (6 bases). The clonotype was recovered from a woman in her late teens or twenties with acute COVID-19. The sequenced sample was PBMCs or T cells enriched from blood (not recorded which). The CDR3 here is CASVGGLGPIEQFF. The CDR3 DNA follows: TGTGCCAGCGTGGGAGGACTTGGGCCCATTGAGCAGTTCTTC.